A selection of T cell receptor beta chains follows, all from one sample in a study of blood T cell repertoires in COVID-19. Assay used: immunoSEQ multiplex PCR; TCRdb lists only in-frame clones, some missing. The sample has 150,000 or so clones; roughly 76% are singletons. Sequencing was performed on peripheral blood. All receptors come from a woman in her forties or fifties with active or convalescent COVID-19. The CDR3 runs from the conserved cysteine through the conserved F or W. The D gene is left open where the match is weak. Rows may omit the clone size; those that give it use once, few, many or a size class.

size: NA
D: TRBD2
J: TRBJ2-3
V: TRBV4-3
CDR3: CASSTSGNTRDTQYF
DNA: TGCGCCAGCAGTACTAGCGGAAACACGCGGGATACGCAGTATTTT

size: NA
D: TRBD1
J: TRBJ1-6
V: TRBV6-2/TRBV6-3
CDR3: CASSLQGTNSPLHF
DNA: TGTGCCAGCAGCCTACAGGGGACTAATTCACCCCTCCACTTT

size: NA
D: TRBD2
J: TRBJ2-3
V: TRBV5-6
CDR3: CASSLAGTSGRQTDTQYF
DNA: TGTGCCAGCAGCTTGGCCGGGACTAGCGGGAGACAGACAGATACGCAGTATTTT

size: NA
D: NA
J: TRBJ2-4
V: TRBV19
CDR3: CASSIQGSKNIQYF
DNA: TGTGCCAGTAGTATACAGGGATCCAAAAACATTCAGTACTTC

size: NA
D: TRBD1
J: TRBJ1-4
V: TRBV4-3
CDR3: CASSQGTGANEKLFF
DNA: TGCGCCAGCAGCCAAGGGACAGGGGCTAATGAAAAACTGTTTTTT

size: NA
D: NA
J: TRBJ1-2
V: TRBV7-8
CDR3: CASSPRTSGVGDYGYTF
DNA: TGTGCCAGCAGCCCCCGGACTTCGGGAGTGGGGGACTATGGCTACACCTTC

size: NA
D: TRBD1
J: TRBJ1-5
V: TRBV6-5
CDR3: CASREDRVSNQPQHF
DNA: TGTGCCAGCAGAGAGGACAGGGTATCCAATCAGCCCCAGCATTTT

size: NA
D: TRBD1
J: TRBJ2-7
V: TRBV30
CDR3: CAWRTGTGIEEQYF
DNA: TGTGCCTGGAGAACCGGGACAGGGATCGAGGAGCAGTACTTC

size: NA
D: NA
J: TRBJ1-2
V: TRBV4-3
CDR3: CASSQAQGPYYGYTF
DNA: TGCGCCAGCAGCCAAGCCCAGGGCCCGTACTATGGCTACACCTTC

size: NA
D: TRBD1
J: TRBJ1-2
V: TRBV7-9
CDR3: CASSHPGQGRNYGYTF
DNA: TGTGCCAGCAGCCACCCGGGACAGGGGCGTAACTATGGCTACACCTTC

size: NA
D: NA
J: TRBJ1-3
V: TRBV11-2
CDR3: CASSLDLPGSGNTIYF
DNA: TGTGCCAGCAGCTTAGATTTACCGGGCTCTGGAAACACCATATATTTT

size: few
D: NA
J: TRBJ2-5
V: TRBV30
CDR3: CAWSATTGLGETQYF
DNA: TGTGCCTGGAGTGCAACCACAGGGTTGGGGGAGACCCAGTACTTC

size: NA
D: NA
J: TRBJ2-1
V: TRBV19
CDR3: CASSISGTPYNEQFF
DNA: TGTGCCAGTAGTATTAGCGGCACCCCCTACAATGAGCAGTTCTTC

size: NA
D: NA
J: TRBJ2-1
V: TRBV28
CDR3: CASSSGLHNEQFF
DNA: TGTGCCAGCAGTTCCGGACTTCACAATGAGCAGTTCTTC

size: NA
D: NA
J: TRBJ2-5
V: TRBV2
CDR3: CASSERNQETQYF
DNA: TGTGCCAGCAGTGAGCGGAACCAAGAGACCCAGTACTTC

size: NA
D: NA
J: TRBJ2-7
V: TRBV5-5
CDR3: CASSLDVPNLPYEQYF
DNA: TGTGCCAGCAGCTTGGACGTACCTAACCTTCCCTACGAGCAGTACTTC

size: NA
D: NA
J: TRBJ1-4
V: TRBV15
CDR3: CATSRAGGGIATNEKLFF
DNA: TGTGCCACCAGCAGAGCTGGGGGCGGCATTGCAACTAATGAAAAACTGTTTTTT

size: many
D: NA
J: TRBJ2-2
V: TRBV30
CDR3: CAWTRLANTGELFF
DNA: TGTGCCTGGACGCGACTAGCGAACACCGGGGAGCTGTTTTTT

size: NA
D: TRBD1
J: TRBJ2-7
V: TRBV7-2
CDR3: CASSLSTGISYEQYF
DNA: TGTGCCAGCAGCTTATCGACAGGGATATCCTACGAGCAGTACTTC

size: few
D: NA
J: TRBJ1-2
V: TRBV28
CDR3: CASNSGRSNYGYTF
DNA: TGTGCCAGCAATTCAGGGCGCTCTAACTATGGCTACACCTTC

size: NA
D: NA
J: TRBJ2-7
V: TRBV3-1/TRBV3-2
CDR3: CASSPQEGSYEQYF
DNA: TGTGCCAGCAGCCCCCAAGAGGGCTCCTACGAGCAGTACTTC

size: NA
D: NA
J: TRBJ1-5
V: TRBV7-6
CDR3: CASSLWGGNQPQHF
DNA: TGTGCCAGCAGCTTATGGGGAGGGAATCAGCCCCAGCATTTT

size: NA
D: NA
J: TRBJ1-2
V: TRBV19
CDR3: CASRPLGEGYGYTF
DNA: TGTGCCAGTAGGCCCCTAGGTGAGGGCTATGGCTACACCTTC

size: few
D: NA
J: TRBJ1-4
V: TRBV5-6
CDR3: CASSTSYRATNEKLFF
DNA: TGTGCCAGCAGCACTTCTTACAGGGCAACTAATGAAAAACTGTTTTTT

size: few
D: NA
J: TRBJ1-2
V: TRBV19
CDR3: CASSEDRLLDYGYTF
DNA: TGTGCCAGTAGTGAAGACAGGCTACTGGATTATGGCTACACCTTC

size: NA
D: NA
J: TRBJ1-3
V: TRBV7-2
CDR3: CASSLAGASSGNTIYF
DNA: TGTGCCAGCAGCTTAGCGGGGGCTAGCTCTGGAAACACCATATATTTT

size: few
D: NA
J: TRBJ1-4
V: TRBV4-3
CDR3: CASSRQVREKLFF
DNA: TGCGCCAGCAGCCGACAAGTAAGGGAAAAACTGTTTTTT

size: NA
D: TRBD1
J: TRBJ1-5
V: TRBV2
CDR3: CASNRGSNQPQHF
DNA: TGTGCCAGCAACAGGGGTAGCAATCAGCCCCAGCATTTT

size: NA
D: NA
J: TRBJ2-1
V: TRBV5-1
CDR3: CASAKEPAHEQFF
DNA: TGCGCCAGCGCCAAAGAACCCGCGCATGAGCAGTTCTTC

size: once
D: TRBD1
J: TRBJ1-5
V: TRBV3-1/TRBV3-2
CDR3: CASSPFLSTGEGYQPQHF
DNA: TGTGCCAGCAGCCCTTTCCTGTCGACAGGGGAAGGGTATCAGCCCCAGCATTTT

size: NA
D: TRBD1
J: TRBJ1-1
V: TRBV7-9
CDR3: CASTGQGVTEAFF
DNA: TGTGCCAGCACCGGACAGGGGGTCACTGAAGCTTTCTTT

size: NA
D: TRBD1
J: TRBJ1-4
V: TRBV3-1/TRBV3-2
CDR3: CASSLGQGNEKLFF
DNA: TGTGCCAGCAGCCTTGGACAGGGTAATGAAAAACTGTTTTTT

size: NA
D: NA
J: TRBJ1-3
V: TRBV7-8
CDR3: CASSQDRFPTSGNTIYF
DNA: TGTGCCAGCAGCCAAGACAGGTTCCCGACCTCTGGAAACACCATATATTTT

size: NA
D: NA
J: TRBJ1-1
V: TRBV5-5
CDR3: CASSLPPGNTEAFF
DNA: TGTGCCAGCAGCCTCCCCCCGGGTAACACTGAAGCTTTCTTT

size: NA
D: TRBD2
J: TRBJ2-4
V: TRBV7-8
CDR3: CASSAIGTSGTKTAKNIQYF
DNA: TGTGCCAGCAGCGCTATCGGGACTAGCGGGACCAAAACAGCCAAAAACATTCAGTACTTC

size: NA
D: TRBD2
J: TRBJ2-1
V: TRBV7-2
CDR3: CASSLDRRTSGGDNEQFF
DNA: TGTGCCAGCAGCTTAGACCGTAGGACTAGCGGGGGGGACAATGAGCAGTTCTTC

size: NA
D: TRBD1
J: TRBJ1-2
V: TRBV10-3
CDR3: CAINPGQGDGYTF
DNA: TGTGCCATCAACCCGGGACAGGGGGATGGCTACACCTTC

size: NA
D: NA
J: TRBJ2-2
V: TRBV29-1
CDR3: CSVGGGPTGTGELFF
DNA: TGCAGCGTTGGGGGGGGCCCAACTGGGACCGGGGAGCTGTTTTTT

size: few
D: TRBD2
J: TRBJ2-7
V: TRBV30
CDR3: CAWEEGLAGGLHHEQYF
DNA: TGTGCCTGGGAAGAGGGACTAGCGGGAGGTCTTCACCACGAGCAGTACTTC

size: NA
D: NA
J: TRBJ2-1
V: TRBV6-2/TRBV6-3
CDR3: CASSTLASPRHNEQFF
DNA: TGTGCCAGCAGTACACTAGCCAGTCCTCGCCACAATGAGCAGTTCTTC

size: NA
D: NA
J: TRBJ1-5
V: TRBV10-3
CDR3: CAISPDRSTFSNQPQHF
DNA: TGTGCCATCAGTCCCGACAGAAGTACTTTCAGCAATCAGCCCCAGCATTTT

size: NA
D: TRBD2
J: TRBJ2-1
V: TRBV7-6
CDR3: CASSPGLAGGGNEQFF
DNA: TGTGCCAGCAGCCCCGGACTAGCGGGAGGCGGAAATGAGCAGTTCTTC

size: NA
D: NA
J: TRBJ2-3
V: TRBV2
CDR3: CASSAMTGGTDTQYF
DNA: TGTGCCAGCAGTGCCATGACAGGAGGCACAGATACGCAGTATTTT

size: NA
D: NA
J: TRBJ2-2
V: TRBV21-1
CDR3: CASSKRGQGWTGYTGELFF
DNA: TGTGCCAGCAGCAAAAGGGGCCAAGGTTGGACAGGGTACACCGGGGAGCTGTTTTTT

size: NA
D: NA
J: TRBJ1-3
V: TRBV4-2
CDR3: CASSPQISGNTIYF
DNA: TGTGCCAGCAGCCCTCAGATATCTGGAAACACCATATATTTT

size: NA
D: NA
J: TRBJ2-3
V: TRBV4-3
CDR3: CASSQDLGGITDTQYF
DNA: TGCGCCAGCAGCCAAGATTTGGGCGGGATCACAGATACGCAGTATTTT

size: once
D: NA
J: TRBJ2-7
V: TRBV6-1
CDR3: CASSEAGQWLPVQYF
DNA: TGTGCCAGCAGTGAAGCTGGACAGTGGTTGCCCGTGCAGTACTTC

size: few
D: TRBD1
J: TRBJ1-6
V: TRBV4-3
CDR3: CASSHGTGENNSPLHF
DNA: TGCGCCAGCAGCCACGGGACAGGGGAGAATAATTCACCCCTCCACTTT

size: NA
D: TRBD2
J: TRBJ2-3
V: TRBV11-3
CDR3: CASSLGGAGGPTDTQYF
DNA: TGTGCCAGCAGCTTAGGAGGGGCGGGGGGCCCGACAGATACGCAGTATTTT

size: NA
D: NA
J: TRBJ1-2
V: TRBV29-1
CDR3: CSASGGLSYGYTF
DNA: TGCAGCGCCAGCGGGGGGCTCAGCTATGGCTACACCTTC

size: NA
D: TRBD2
J: TRBJ2-7
V: TRBV5-6
CDR3: CASSFGRARYEQYF
DNA: TGTGCCAGCAGCTTTGGGAGGGCCCGATACGAGCAGTACTTC

size: NA
D: TRBD2
J: TRBJ2-1
V: TRBV5-8
CDR3: CASSSGLAVDEQFF
DNA: TGTGCCAGCAGCTCGGGACTAGCGGTGGATGAGCAGTTCTTC

size: NA
D: TRBD1
J: TRBJ2-1
V: TRBV5-1
CDR3: CASSATPGQGAYNEQFF
DNA: TGCGCCAGCAGCGCTACCCCGGGACAGGGAGCCTACAATGAGCAGTTCTTC

size: NA
D: TRBD1
J: TRBJ2-2
V: TRBV5-5
CDR3: CASSPGTATGELFF
DNA: TGTGCCAGCAGCCCCGGGACAGCCACCGGGGAGCTGTTTTTT

size: once
D: TRBD2
J: TRBJ2-1
V: TRBV14
CDR3: CASRSSGGYNEQFF
DNA: TGTGCCAGCAGAAGTAGCGGGGGGTACAATGAGCAGTTCTTC

size: NA
D: NA
J: TRBJ1-4
V: TRBV10-3
CDR3: CAISESGEKLFF
DNA: TGTGCCATCAGTGAGTCCGGGGAAAAACTGTTTTTT